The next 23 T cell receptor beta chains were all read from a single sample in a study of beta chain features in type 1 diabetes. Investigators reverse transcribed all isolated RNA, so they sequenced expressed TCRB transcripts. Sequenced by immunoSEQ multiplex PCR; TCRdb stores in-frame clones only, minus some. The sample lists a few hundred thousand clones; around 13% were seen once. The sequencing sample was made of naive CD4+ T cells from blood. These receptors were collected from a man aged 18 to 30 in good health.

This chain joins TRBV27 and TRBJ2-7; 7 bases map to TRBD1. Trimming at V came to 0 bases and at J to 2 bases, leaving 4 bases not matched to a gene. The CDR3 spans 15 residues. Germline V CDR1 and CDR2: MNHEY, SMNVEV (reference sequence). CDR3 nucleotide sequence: TGTGCCAGCAGTTTATCGCCGGGACAGCCCTACGAGCAGTACTTC. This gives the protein CASSLSPGQPYEQYF.

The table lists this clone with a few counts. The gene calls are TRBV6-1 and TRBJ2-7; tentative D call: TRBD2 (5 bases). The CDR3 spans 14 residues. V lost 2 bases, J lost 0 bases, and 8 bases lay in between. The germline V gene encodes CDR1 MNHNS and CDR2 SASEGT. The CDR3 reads CASSEFGISYEQYF. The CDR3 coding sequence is TGTGCCAGCAGTGAATTCGGGATCTCCTACGAGCAGTACTTC.

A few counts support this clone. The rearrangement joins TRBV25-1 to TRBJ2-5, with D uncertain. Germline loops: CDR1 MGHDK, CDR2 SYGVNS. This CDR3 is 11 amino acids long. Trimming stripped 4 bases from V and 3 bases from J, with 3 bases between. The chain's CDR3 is CASSVEETQYF. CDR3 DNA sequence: TGTGCCAGCAGTGTAGAAGAGACCCAGTACTTC.

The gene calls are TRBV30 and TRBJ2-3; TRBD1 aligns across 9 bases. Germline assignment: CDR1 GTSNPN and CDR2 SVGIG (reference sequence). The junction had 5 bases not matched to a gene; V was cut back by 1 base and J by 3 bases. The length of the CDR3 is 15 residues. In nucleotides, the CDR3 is TGTGCCTGGAGTGGGTACAGGGGGCTGACAGATACGCAGTATTTT. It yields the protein CAWSGYRGLTDTQYF.

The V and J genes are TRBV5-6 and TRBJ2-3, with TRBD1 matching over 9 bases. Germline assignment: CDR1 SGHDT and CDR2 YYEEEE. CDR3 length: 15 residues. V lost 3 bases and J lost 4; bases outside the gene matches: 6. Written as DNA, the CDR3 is TGTGCCAGCAGCTCCGGGACAGGGAATTCAGATACGCAGTATTTT. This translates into CASSSGTGNSDTQYF. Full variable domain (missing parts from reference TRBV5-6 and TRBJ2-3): DAGVTQSPTHLIKTRGQQVTLRCSPKSGHDTVSWYQQALGQGPQFIFQYYEEEERQRGNFPDRFSGHQFPNYSSELNVNALLLGDSALYLCASSSGTGNSDTQYFGPGTRLTVL.

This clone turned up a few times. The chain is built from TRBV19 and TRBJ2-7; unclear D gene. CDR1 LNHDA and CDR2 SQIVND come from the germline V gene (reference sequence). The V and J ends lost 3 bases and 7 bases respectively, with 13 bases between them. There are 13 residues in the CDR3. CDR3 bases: TGTGCCAGTAGTATCTTCGTACAGAATGAGCAGTACTTC. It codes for CASSIFVQNEQYF. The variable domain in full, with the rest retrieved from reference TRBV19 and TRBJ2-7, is DGGITQSPKYLFRKEGQNVTLSCEQNLNHDAMYWYRQDPGQGLRLIYYSQIVNDFQKGDIAEGYSVSREKKESFPLTVTSAQKNPTAFYLCASSIFVQNEQYFGPGTRLTVT.

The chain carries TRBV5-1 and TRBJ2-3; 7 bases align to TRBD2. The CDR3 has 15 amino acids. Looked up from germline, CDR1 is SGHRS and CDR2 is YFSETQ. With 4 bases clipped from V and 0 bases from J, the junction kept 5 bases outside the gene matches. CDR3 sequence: CASSASGSSTDTQYF. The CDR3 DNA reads TGCGCCAGCAGCGCTAGCGGTTCGAGCACAGATACGCAGTATTTT.

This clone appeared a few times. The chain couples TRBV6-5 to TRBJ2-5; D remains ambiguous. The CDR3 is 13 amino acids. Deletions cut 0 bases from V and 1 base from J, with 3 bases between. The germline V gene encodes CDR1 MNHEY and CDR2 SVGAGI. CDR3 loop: CASSYSGQETQYF. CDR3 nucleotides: TGTGCCAGCAGTTACTCCGGCCAAGAGACCCAGTACTTC.

CDR3 loop: CASSWGTTLNTEAFF. CDR3 coding DNA: TGTGCCAGCAGTTGGGGGACAACGTTGAACACTGAAGCTTTCTTT. The gene calls are TRBV28 and TRBJ1-1; D possibly corresponds to TRBD1 (6 bases). With 4 bases removed from V and 0 bases from J, the gap between germline ends came to 12 bases. The CDR3 totals 15 residues. Germline CDR1 is MDHEN and CDR2 is SYDVKM.

The CDR3 sequence: CAISPGTGTMFRGYTF. The CDR3 DNA reads TGTGCCATCAGTCCAGGGACAGGGACGATGTTTCGGGGCTACACCTTC. V usage is TRBV10-3 and J usage is TRBJ1-2; TRBD1 matches at 9 bases. V shed 5 bases and J 8 bases; nucleotides not matched to a gene: 15. The CDR3 runs 16 residues. Germline lookup yields CDR1 ENHRY and CDR2 SYGVKD.

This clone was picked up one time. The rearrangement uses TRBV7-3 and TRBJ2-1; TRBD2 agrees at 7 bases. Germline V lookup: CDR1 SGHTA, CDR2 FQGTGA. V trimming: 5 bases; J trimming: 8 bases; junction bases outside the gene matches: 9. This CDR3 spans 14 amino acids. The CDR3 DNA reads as TGTGCCAGCAGCCCTCAGACTAGCAATCATGAGCAGTTCTTC. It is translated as CASSPQTSNHEQFF.

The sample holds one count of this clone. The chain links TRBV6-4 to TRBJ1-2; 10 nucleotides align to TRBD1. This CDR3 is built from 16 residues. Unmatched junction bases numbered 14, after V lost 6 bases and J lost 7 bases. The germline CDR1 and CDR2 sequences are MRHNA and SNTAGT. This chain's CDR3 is CASRRDRGFDFGGYTF. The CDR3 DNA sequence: TGTGCCAGCAGGAGGGACAGGGGATTCGATTTCGGTGGCTACACCTTC.

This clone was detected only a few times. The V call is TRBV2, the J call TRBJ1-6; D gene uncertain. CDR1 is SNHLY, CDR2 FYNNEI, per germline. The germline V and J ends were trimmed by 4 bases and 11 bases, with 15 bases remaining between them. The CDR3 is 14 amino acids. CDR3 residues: CASSVQDRETPLHF. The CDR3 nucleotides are TGTGCCAGCAGTGTTCAGGACCGGGAGACACCCCTCCACTTT.

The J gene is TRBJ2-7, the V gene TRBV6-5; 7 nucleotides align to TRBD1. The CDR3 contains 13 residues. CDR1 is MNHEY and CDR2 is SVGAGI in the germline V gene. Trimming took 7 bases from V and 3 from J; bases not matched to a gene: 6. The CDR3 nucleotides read TGTGCCAGCAAAGGACAGGTCATCTACGAGCAGTACTTC. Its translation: CASKGQVIYEQYF.

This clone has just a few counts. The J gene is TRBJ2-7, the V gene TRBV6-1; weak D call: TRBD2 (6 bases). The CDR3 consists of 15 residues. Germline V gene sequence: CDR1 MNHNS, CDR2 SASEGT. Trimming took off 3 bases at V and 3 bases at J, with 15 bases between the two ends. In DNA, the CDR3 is TGTGCCAGCAGTGATCCGGGACTGGGGAACTACGAGCAGTACTTC. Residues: CASSDPGLGNYEQYF.

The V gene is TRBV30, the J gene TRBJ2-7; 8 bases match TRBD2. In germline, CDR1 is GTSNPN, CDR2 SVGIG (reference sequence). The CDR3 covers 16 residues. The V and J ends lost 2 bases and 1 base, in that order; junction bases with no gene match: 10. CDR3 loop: CAWSPRGLGGSYEQYF. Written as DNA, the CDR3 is TGTGCCTGGAGTCCCCGGGGACTAGGGGGTTCCTACGAGCAGTACTTC.

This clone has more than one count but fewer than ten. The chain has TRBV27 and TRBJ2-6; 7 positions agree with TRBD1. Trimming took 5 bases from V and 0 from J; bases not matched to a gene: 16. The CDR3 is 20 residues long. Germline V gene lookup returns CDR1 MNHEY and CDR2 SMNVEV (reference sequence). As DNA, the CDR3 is TGTGCCAGCAGTCATAAATTCCGGGACAGAGTTGACTCTGGGGCCAACGTCCTGACTTTC. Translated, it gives CASSHKFRDRVDSGANVLTF.

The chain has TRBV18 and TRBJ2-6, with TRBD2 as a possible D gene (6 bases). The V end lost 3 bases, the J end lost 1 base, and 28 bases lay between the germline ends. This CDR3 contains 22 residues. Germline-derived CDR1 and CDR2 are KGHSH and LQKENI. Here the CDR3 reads CASSPRAIAGRLIKSGANVLTF. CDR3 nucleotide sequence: TGTGCCAGCTCACCCCGGGCGATCGCGGGACGGCTGATCAAATCTGGGGCCAACGTCCTGACTTTC.

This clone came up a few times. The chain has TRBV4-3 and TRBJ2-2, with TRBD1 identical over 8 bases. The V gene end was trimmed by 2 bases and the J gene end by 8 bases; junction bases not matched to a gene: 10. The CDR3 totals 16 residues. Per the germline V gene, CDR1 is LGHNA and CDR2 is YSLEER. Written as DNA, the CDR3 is TGCGCCAGCAGCCAACGAAGACAGGGGCTCGCGGGGGAGCTGTTTTTT. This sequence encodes CASSQRRQGLAGELFF.

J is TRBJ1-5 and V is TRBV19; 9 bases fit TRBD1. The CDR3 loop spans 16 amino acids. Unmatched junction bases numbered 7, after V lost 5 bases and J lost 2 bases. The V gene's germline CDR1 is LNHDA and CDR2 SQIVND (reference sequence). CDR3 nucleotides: TGTGCCAGTAGTGGGGACAGGGTCGGGGGCAATCAGCCCCAGCATTTT. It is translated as CASSGDRVGGNQPQHF.

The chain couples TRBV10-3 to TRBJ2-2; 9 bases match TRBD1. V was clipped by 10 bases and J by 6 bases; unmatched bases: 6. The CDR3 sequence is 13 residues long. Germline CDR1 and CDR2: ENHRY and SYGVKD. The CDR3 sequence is CATRTGAAGELFF. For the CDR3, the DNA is TGTGCCACCAGGACAGGGGCGGCCGGGGAGCTGTTTTTT.

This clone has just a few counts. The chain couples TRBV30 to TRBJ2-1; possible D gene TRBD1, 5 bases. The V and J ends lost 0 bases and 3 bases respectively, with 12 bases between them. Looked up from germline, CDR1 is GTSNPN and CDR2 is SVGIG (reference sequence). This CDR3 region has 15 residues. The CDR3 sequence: CAWSVSRALYNEQFF. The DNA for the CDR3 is TGTGCCTGGAGTGTATCCAGGGCCCTCTACAATGAGCAGTTCTTC.

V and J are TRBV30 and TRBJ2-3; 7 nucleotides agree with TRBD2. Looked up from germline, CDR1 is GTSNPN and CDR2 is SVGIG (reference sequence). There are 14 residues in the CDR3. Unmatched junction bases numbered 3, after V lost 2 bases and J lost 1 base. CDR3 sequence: CAWSWGGRTDTQYF. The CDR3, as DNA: TGTGCCTGGAGTTGGGGGGGTCGCACAGATACGCAGTATTTT.